A single TCR beta chain is shown here with its context. Its antigen is currently not known. Base-call qualities are not available, and no considerably larger clone is one nucleotide away. Library preparation employed the immunoSEQ multiplex PCR assay. In its TCRdb copy, this immuneACCESS table keeps in-frame sequences only and misses some clones. Where compared with another copy, unresolved V genes explain less than half of these, and the others have no known cause. The sample table records 550,000 to 800,000 clones; approximately 85% of these occur just once. About 0.0098% of the sample is held by the ten biggest clonotypes. The record originates from a study of shared T cell receptors in the human thymus (dated by TCRdb to 2020 to 2022). Describing the broader study: The study examined how self-reactive, shared T-cell receptor alpha chains are generated in the human thymus.

V was cut back by 3 bases and J by 0 bases, leaving a gap of 10 bases between them. The CDR3 holds 14 amino acids from the cysteine to the phenylalanine. The read is trimmed to its CDR3 DNA, 42 bases read in frame from base 1. CDR1 and CDR2 were assigned from the germline V gene (reference sequence) as SGHKS and YYEKEE. In addition, the sample was reused for a study of human thymus T cells. The second study's authors report: Donors were immunologically healthy infants undergoing open corrective cardiac surgery for congenital heart defects in Finland. Thymus tissue was collected as surgical resects that were removed during corrective cardiac surgery. Usage of V and J gene segments appeared to be biased in both the thymic and the peripheral blood repertoires. Highly overlapping thymic TCR repertoires among unrelated individuals were reported in the related research. The study described the TCR alpha and beta repertoires in fewer than 10 infant thymus samples and a few matching peripheral blood samples. The infant donors were roughly 6 to 244 days old, and the cohort included several males and a couple of females. Thymocytes were mechanically released from the tissue and were stored as pellets of roughly 9-33 million cells at -70 degrees C. A QIAsymphony instrument was used to extract genomic DNA from the frozen cell pellets. TCRB and TCRAD loci were amplified from a standardized quantity of quality-controlled genomic DNA using the immunoSEQ multiplex PCR assay. The amplicons spanned the V(D)J region and were long enough to cover the CDR3 and allow V and J genes to be identified. The amplicons were sequenced on an Illumina platform via the commercial immunoSEQ service. Corrections for primer bias and sequencing errors followed previously described methods, while TCRAD and TCRB definitions were based on the IMGT database. Analysis of the repertoires was done with immunoSEQ Analyzer 3.0 and VDJTools and included basic statistics, V/J segment usage, diversity estimates, rarefaction and pairwise overlap. Diversity was estimated with Chao1, ChaoE, Efron-Thisted, Shannon and inverse Simpson indices, and also on datasets down-sampled to the smallest sample. Repertoire overlap was assessed by strict matching of CDR3 nucleotide sequence, V gene and J gene, and clustering was done by Jaccard-based multidimensional scaling. On average, thymus samples gave about 810,000 unique TCRB clonotypes, whereas blood samples gave about 84,000.

The chain is made from TRBV5-5 and TRBJ2-7; the D gene is possibly TRBD2, with 6 bases matching. Specimen: thymocytes. The sequence was obtained from a girl under three years old with a congenital heart defect. Donor details come from another sample of the same person, matched by shared clones. In nucleotides, the sequence is TGTGCCAGCAGCTGGGGGGTTTTCTCCTACGAGCAGTACTTC. Its translation reads: CASSWGVFSYEQYF.